These T cell receptor beta chains were read from a single sample in a study of T cell responses to AZD1222 COVID-19 vaccine. Clones were read by immunoSEQ multiplex PCR, and TCRdb kept only the in-frame ones, dropping some. Here the sample spans more than 80,000 clones, 85% to 95% being singletons. The specimen was peripheral blood, collected 28 days after the second AZD1222 dose. These receptors came from an adult who received the AZD1222 COVID-19 vaccine. Both conserved end residues are part of each CDR3. D genes are given only for firm matches. Where a row states a size, it is once, few, many or the class of an expanded clone; other rows omit it.

j_gene: TRBJ1-2
v_gene: TRBV28
d_gene: -
abundance: -
CDR3nt: TGTGCCAGCAGTCTAGGAGGGGTGGGCTACACCTTC
CDR3aa: CASSLGGVGYTF

j_gene: TRBJ2-7
v_gene: TRBV4-3
d_gene: TRBD2
abundance: -
CDR3nt: TGCGCCAGCAGCCAAGTGCTTCTAGCGGGTTCCTACGAGCAGTACTTC
CDR3aa: CASSQVLLAGSYEQYF

j_gene: TRBJ2-3
v_gene: TRBV28
d_gene: -
abundance: -
CDR3nt: TGTGCCAGCAGGCGGGACCTCACAGATACGCAGTATTTT
CDR3aa: CASRRDLTDTQYF

j_gene: TRBJ2-1
v_gene: TRBV5-1
d_gene: TRBD1
abundance: -
CDR3nt: TGCGCCAGCAGCGCCGTCAGGATTACAGGGGCAGGAAAGGCCTACAATGAGCAGTTCTTC
CDR3aa: CASSAVRITGAGKAYNEQFF

j_gene: TRBJ2-7
v_gene: TRBV30
d_gene: -
abundance: -
CDR3nt: TGTGCCTGGAGTCGTCCCCCGGGGGCTGGCGAGCAGTACTTC
CDR3aa: CAWSRPPGAGEQYF

j_gene: TRBJ2-7
v_gene: TRBV3-1/TRBV3-2
d_gene: TRBD2
abundance: -
CDR3nt: TGTGCCAGCAGCCCCGCCGCTAGCGGGACTTACGAGCAGTACTTC
CDR3aa: CASSPAASGTYEQYF

j_gene: TRBJ2-3
v_gene: TRBV6-4
d_gene: TRBD1
abundance: once
CDR3nt: TGTGCCAGCAGTGCCCTGGGACAGCCCACAGATACGCAGTATTTT
CDR3aa: CASSALGQPTDTQYF

j_gene: TRBJ2-7
v_gene: TRBV14
d_gene: TRBD2
abundance: -
CDR3nt: TGTGCCAGCAGCCCTAGCGGCTACGAGCAGTACTTC
CDR3aa: CASSPSGYEQYF

j_gene: TRBJ1-1
v_gene: TRBV10-2
d_gene: -
abundance: -
CDR3nt: TGCGCCAGCAGTTATGGGGGGCCTGGGAACACTGAAGCTTTCTTT
CDR3aa: CASSYGGPGNTEAFF

j_gene: TRBJ1-6
v_gene: TRBV19
d_gene: -
abundance: -
CDR3nt: TGTGCCAGTAGTCGGTCAGACTCGAGCTCCTATAATTCACCCCTCCACTTT
CDR3aa: CASSRSDSSSYNSPLHF

j_gene: TRBJ1-2
v_gene: TRBV9
d_gene: -
abundance: -
CDR3nt: TGTGCCAGCAGCCCCGATACTGCGCCGCGGGGCTACACCTTC
CDR3aa: CASSPDTAPRGYTF

j_gene: TRBJ1-2
v_gene: TRBV20-1
d_gene: -
abundance: -
CDR3nt: TGCAGTGCTGACACGGCATATGGCTACACCTTC
CDR3aa: CSADTAYGYTF

j_gene: TRBJ2-5
v_gene: TRBV10-3
d_gene: TRBD2
abundance: -
CDR3nt: TGTGCCATCAGTGCGACCCCTCGAACTAGCGGGGTAGAAGGGACCCAGTACTTC
CDR3aa: CAISATPRTSGVEGTQYF

j_gene: TRBJ2-7
v_gene: TRBV9
d_gene: TRBD2
abundance: -
CDR3nt: TGTGCCAGCAGCCCGGGACTAGCGGGAGGGTACTACGAGCAGTACTTC
CDR3aa: CASSPGLAGGYYEQYF

j_gene: TRBJ2-3
v_gene: TRBV6-4
d_gene: TRBD2
abundance: -
CDR3nt: TGTGCCAGCAGTGACTCGGGACTAGCGGCTCAGTATTTT
CDR3aa: CASSDSGLAAQYF

j_gene: TRBJ1-2
v_gene: TRBV27
d_gene: TRBD1
abundance: once
CDR3nt: TGTGCCAGCAGTGGGACAGGCTCTGGGCAAGGCTACACCTTC
CDR3aa: CASSGTGSGQGYTF

j_gene: TRBJ2-2
v_gene: TRBV7-9
d_gene: TRBD2
abundance: -
CDR3nt: TGTGCCAGCAGCTTTTCCCTAGCGGGGAGCACCGGGGAGCTGTTTTTT
CDR3aa: CASSFSLAGSTGELFF

j_gene: TRBJ1-2
v_gene: TRBV6-4
d_gene: -
abundance: -
CDR3nt: TGTGCCAGCAGTGAATCCCTAACATATGGCTACACCTTC
CDR3aa: CASSESLTYGYTF

j_gene: TRBJ2-2
v_gene: TRBV7-2
d_gene: TRBD2
abundance: -
CDR3nt: TGTGCCAGCCATAAACCCGGGACTAGCCTAAACACCGGGGAGCTGTTTTTT
CDR3aa: CASHKPGTSLNTGELFF

j_gene: TRBJ2-1
v_gene: TRBV6-2/TRBV6-3
d_gene: TRBD2
abundance: -
CDR3nt: TGTGCCAGCAGCCCCACCGGAGCGGGAGAAGGGTTCCGGGACAATGAGCAGTTCTTC
CDR3aa: CASSPTGAGEGFRDNEQFF

j_gene: TRBJ2-3
v_gene: TRBV29-1
d_gene: -
abundance: -
CDR3nt: TGCAGCGTTGAGCGAATACAGGGCACAGATACGCAGTATTTT
CDR3aa: CSVERIQGTDTQYF

j_gene: TRBJ1-2
v_gene: TRBV11-2
d_gene: -
abundance: -
CDR3nt: TGTGCCAGCAGCTTAACCACCTATGGCTACACCTTC
CDR3aa: CASSLTTYGYTF

j_gene: TRBJ1-5
v_gene: TRBV6-5
d_gene: -
abundance: -
CDR3nt: TGTGCCAGCAGTTACGGGGGAGGGAGCAATCAGCCCCAGCATTTT
CDR3aa: CASSYGGGSNQPQHF

j_gene: TRBJ2-3
v_gene: TRBV7-9
d_gene: -
abundance: -
CDR3nt: TGTGCCAGCAGCCGTATATTAAGTTCGGTCACAGATACGCAGTATTTT
CDR3aa: CASSRILSSVTDTQYF

j_gene: TRBJ2-2
v_gene: TRBV4-2
d_gene: -
abundance: few
CDR3nt: TGTGCCAGCCAGGTGGAGGGGCGGAACACCGGGGAGCTGTTTTTT
CDR3aa: CASQVEGRNTGELFF

j_gene: TRBJ2-7
v_gene: TRBV5-1
d_gene: TRBD2
abundance: -
CDR3nt: TGCGCCAGCAGCTTGACGGCGGGAGGACCCTACGAGCAGTACTTC
CDR3aa: CASSLTAGGPYEQYF

j_gene: TRBJ1-5
v_gene: TRBV27
d_gene: TRBD1
abundance: -
CDR3nt: TGTGCCAGCAGCCCTGACAGGGGCAATCAGCCCCAGCATTTT
CDR3aa: CASSPDRGNQPQHF

j_gene: TRBJ1-4
v_gene: TRBV6-5
d_gene: TRBD1
abundance: -
CDR3nt: TGTGCCAGCAGTTACTCTGGTCAGGGGGCGCTCGAAAAACTGTTTTTT
CDR3aa: CASSYSGQGALEKLFF

j_gene: TRBJ2-2
v_gene: TRBV5-6
d_gene: -
abundance: -
CDR3nt: TGTGCCAGCAGCCAATACACCGGGGAGCTGTTTTTT
CDR3aa: CASSQYTGELFF

j_gene: TRBJ2-7
v_gene: TRBV6-6
d_gene: -
abundance: -
CDR3nt: TGTGCCAGCGGGGGGGGGCCCTACTCCTACGAGCAGTACTTC
CDR3aa: CASGGGPYSYEQYF

j_gene: TRBJ1-2
v_gene: TRBV18
d_gene: -
abundance: -
CDR3nt: TGTGCCAGCTCACGGCAGAAACTAGATGGCTACACCTTC
CDR3aa: CASSRQKLDGYTF

j_gene: TRBJ1-3
v_gene: TRBV27
d_gene: -
abundance: -
CDR3nt: TGTGCCAGCAGTCCTTTGACAGGTCTCAGCTCTGGAAACACCATATATTTT
CDR3aa: CASSPLTGLSSGNTIYF

j_gene: TRBJ2-4
v_gene: TRBV19
d_gene: -
abundance: -
CDR3nt: TGTGCCACCTCGACAGGAGCCAAAAACATTCAGTACTTC
CDR3aa: CATSTGAKNIQYF

j_gene: TRBJ2-5
v_gene: TRBV5-4
d_gene: -
abundance: -
CDR3nt: TGTGCCAGCAGCTTAGAAGACAAAGAGACCCAGTACTTC
CDR3aa: CASSLEDKETQYF

j_gene: TRBJ2-5
v_gene: TRBV27
d_gene: -
abundance: -
CDR3nt: TGTGCCAGCAGTATCCGGGGAGAAGAGACCCAGTACTTC
CDR3aa: CASSIRGEETQYF

j_gene: TRBJ1-4
v_gene: TRBV27
d_gene: TRBD1
abundance: -
CDR3nt: TGTGCCAGCAGTCCTACAGGGGTGACTAATGAAAAACTGTTTTTT
CDR3aa: CASSPTGVTNEKLFF

j_gene: TRBJ2-1
v_gene: TRBV18
d_gene: TRBD1
abundance: once
CDR3nt: TGTGCCAGCTCACCACCCGGGACAGGGAATTACAATGAGCAGTTCTTC
CDR3aa: CASSPPGTGNYNEQFF

j_gene: TRBJ2-7
v_gene: TRBV29-1
d_gene: TRBD1
abundance: -
CDR3nt: TGCAGCGTTGATAAGCGGGGACAGGGGAAGCACGAGCAGTACTTC
CDR3aa: CSVDKRGQGKHEQYF

j_gene: TRBJ2-5
v_gene: TRBV9
d_gene: TRBD1
abundance: -
CDR3nt: TGTGCCAGCAGCCCACCGGGTTTCGGGACAGTGGGAAGTGGGACCCAGTACTTC
CDR3aa: CASSPPGFGTVGSGTQYF

j_gene: TRBJ2-7
v_gene: TRBV24-1
d_gene: TRBD1
abundance: -
CDR3nt: TGTGCCACCAGTGATTTGGCAGGGGGCATTTACGAGCAGTACTTC
CDR3aa: CATSDLAGGIYEQYF

j_gene: TRBJ1-2
v_gene: TRBV7-9
d_gene: -
abundance: few
CDR3nt: TGTGCCAGCAATCCCGGGAGAGACTATGGCTACACCTTC
CDR3aa: CASNPGRDYGYTF

j_gene: TRBJ1-1
v_gene: TRBV27
d_gene: TRBD1
abundance: -
CDR3nt: TGTGCCAGCAGTTTCAGGGGGCGAATGGGCACTGAAGCTTTCTTT
CDR3aa: CASSFRGRMGTEAFF

j_gene: TRBJ1-3
v_gene: TRBV5-6
d_gene: -
abundance: -
CDR3nt: TGTGCCAGCACCCGGAGGGCCCATAGTGGAAACACCATATATTTT
CDR3aa: CASTRRAHSGNTIYF

j_gene: TRBJ2-7
v_gene: TRBV15
d_gene: TRBD1
abundance: -
CDR3nt: TGTGCCACCAGCCCGGACAGGACTTACGAGCAGTACTTC
CDR3aa: CATSPDRTYEQYF

j_gene: TRBJ2-2
v_gene: TRBV5-4
d_gene: TRBD1
abundance: -
CDR3nt: TGTGCCATTCAACGGGACAGGGTCAACACCGGGGAGCTGTTTTTT
CDR3aa: CAIQRDRVNTGELFF

j_gene: TRBJ2-2
v_gene: TRBV2
d_gene: -
abundance: -
CDR3nt: TGTGCCACCAAACTAGAGGCGAACACCGGGGAGCTGTTTTTT
CDR3aa: CATKLEANTGELFF

j_gene: TRBJ2-7
v_gene: TRBV13
d_gene: -
abundance: -
CDR3nt: TGTGCCAGCAGCTTAGGGTACGAGCAGTACTTC
CDR3aa: CASSLGYEQYF

j_gene: TRBJ2-7
v_gene: TRBV18
d_gene: -
abundance: -
CDR3nt: TGTGCCAGCTCACCACCCAATAAAGGGCTCTACGAGCAGTACTTC
CDR3aa: CASSPPNKGLYEQYF

j_gene: TRBJ1-2
v_gene: TRBV30
d_gene: TRBD1
abundance: -
CDR3nt: TGTGCCTGGCCTTGGGACAGGGGGCATGGCTACACCTTC
CDR3aa: CAWPWDRGHGYTF

j_gene: TRBJ2-6
v_gene: TRBV6-2/TRBV6-3
d_gene: -
abundance: -
CDR3nt: TGTGCCAGCAGTTTCGACAGCTCTGGGGCCAACGTCCTGACTTTC
CDR3aa: CASSFDSSGANVLTF

j_gene: TRBJ1-5
v_gene: TRBV2
d_gene: TRBD1
abundance: -
CDR3nt: TGTGCCAGCAGTCCCCGACAGGGGGCCGGGCAGCCCCAGCATTTT
CDR3aa: CASSPRQGAGQPQHF